The 11 T cell receptor beta chains given below trace back to one sample, sequenced in a study of shared clonotypes between healthy human individuals. Clones were sequenced by immunoSEQ multiplex PCR, and TCRdb holds only the in-frame ones, with some missing. The sample has more than 900,000 clones, around three quarters seen once. The sequenced sample consisted of memory CD4+ T cells from PBMCs. Subset defined: CD45RA-negative fraction. These TCRs come from a man younger than 30 in good health. Some clones in this sample may be carry-over from other donors' samples.

The V and J genes are TRBV7-2 and TRBJ2-2; maybe TRBD1 (6 bases). V lost 5 bases, J lost 4 bases, and 11 bases lay in between. CDR1 is SGHTA, CDR2 FQGNSA, per germline. The CDR3 is 14 amino acids. The CDR3 region is CASSLGTSTGELFF. The CDR3 bases are TGTGCCAGCAGCCTCGGGACAAGCACCGGGGAGCTGTTTTTT.

This clone was seen at least ten times. The CDR3 protein is CAISESQFHEQYF. CDR3 DNA sequence: TGTGCCATCAGTGAGTCACAGTTCCACGAGCAGTACTTC. The chain combines TRBV10-3 with TRBJ2-7; D not certain. The CDR3 runs 13 residues. V dropped 0 bases and J dropped 5 bases, with 8 bases sitting between them. Per the germline V gene, CDR1 is ENHRY and CDR2 is SYGVKD.

As for this clone: Other DNA sequences in the same sample also yield this CDR3. This CDR3 is CASSPGQTTDTQYF. The CDR3 nucleotides are TGCGCCAGCAGCCCCGGACAGACAACAGATACGCAGTATTTT. The rearrangement joins TRBV5-1 to TRBJ2-3; D is perhaps TRBD1 (6 bases). Trimming left V 4 bases short and J 3 bases short, with 12 bases between. The V gene's germline CDR1 is SGHRS and CDR2 YFSETQ. The CDR3 is 14 residues long.

With respect to this clone: This likely traces to a read error, being one base from a far larger clone. The sample carries other DNA sequences with the same CDR3. The J gene is TRBJ1-1, the V gene TRBV7-3, with D hard to call. CDR3 size: 13 residues. Germline-derived CDR1 and CDR2 are SGHTA and FQGTGA. The germline V and J ends were trimmed by 2 bases and 0 bases, with 4 bases remaining between them. Here the CDR3 DNA reads TGTGCCAGCAGCTTAGTAATGAACACTGAAGCTTTCTTT. This sequence encodes CASSLVMNTEAFF.

The V call is TRBV25-1, the J call TRBJ2-5; D not certain. This CDR3 is built from 13 residues. CDR1 is MGHDK and CDR2 is SYGVNS in the germline V gene. V was cut by 10 bases and J by 2 bases, with 14 bases left in between. CDR3 sequence: CATTVAAQETQYF. The CDR3 DNA reads as TGTGCCACCACCGTGGCTGCTCAAGAGACCCAGTACTTC.

V gene TRBV5-6 combines with J gene TRBJ1-1; maybe TRBD1 (6 bases). Germline V CDR1 and CDR2: SGHDT, YYEEEE. Trimming cost V 0 bases and J 5 bases, with 14 bases left between them. The CDR3 runs 15 residues. The CDR3 sequence is CASSLDRAGRTEAFF. The CDR3 DNA is TGTGCCAGCAGCTTGGACAGGGCAGGACGGACTGAAGCTTTCTTT.

The rearrangement links TRBV28 to TRBJ2-7, with D perhaps TRBD2 (6 bases). There are 15 residues in the CDR3. V was clipped by 6 bases and J by 7 bases, with 22 bases between them. Germline values: CDR1 MDHEN, CDR2 SYDVKM. The CDR3 region has the DNA TGTGCCAGCAGCCCCCAGGCGGGGAAACGATGGGAGCAGTACTTC. Translating it yields CASSPQAGKRWEQYF.

This clone was recorded only once. This chain connects TRBV11-2 to TRBJ2-1, with D unresolved. The CDR3 is 14 residues long. V was clipped by 3 bases and J by 10 bases, with 16 bases between them. In germline, CDR1 is SGHAT, CDR2 FQNNGV. This chain's CDR3 is CASSFRREMGEQFF. Here the CDR3 DNA reads TGTGCCAGCAGCTTTAGGCGAGAGATGGGGGAGCAGTTCTTC.

The chain combines TRBV30 with TRBJ2-5; a weak D match, TRBD1 (6 bases). Germline CDR1 GTSNPN, CDR2 SVGIG (reference sequence). V was cut by 4 bases and J by 2 bases, with 14 bases left in between. CDR3 length equals 14 residues. CDR3 in DNA: TGTGCCTGGAATGATGGAACAGGGCAAGAGACCCAGTACTTC. This encodes CAWNDGTGQETQYF.

Only a few counts were recorded for this clone. This chain links TRBV5-1 with TRBJ1-1; weak D call: TRBD1 (5 bases). The germline V and J ends were trimmed by 0 bases and 10 bases, with 13 bases remaining between them. The CDR3 has 13 residues. In germline, CDR1 is SGHRS, CDR2 YFSETQ. This CDR3 is CASSLALGRGAFF. CDR3 bases: TGCGCCAGCAGCTTGGCCCTGGGGCGGGGAGCTTTCTTT.

The sample holds a few counts of this clone. The CDR3 nucleotides read TGTGCCAGCAATCCCCCTACCGGTGGCACAGATACGCAGTATTTT. Protein sequence: CASNPPTGGTDTQYF. The J gene is TRBJ2-3, the V gene TRBV28; no firm D call. V was pared by 7 bases and J by 1 base, with 15 bases between. CDR3 length: 15 amino acids. Per the germline V gene, CDR1 is MDHEN and CDR2 is SYDVKM.